The clone carrying this TCR beta chain was seen a handful of times. Its antigen is currently unknown. This entry is derived from a study of T cells after yellow fever vaccination. Findings and caveats of the study: Re-detected after boosting: most primary clones, more than 95% of CD4 and roughly 88% of CD8.

Trimming stripped 2 bases from V and 5 bases from J, with 3 bases between. In germline, CDR1 is MNHEY, CDR2 SVGEGT. The CDR3 is 11 residues long. TCRdb recomputed calls from the 5' RACE reads with MiXCR, one row per CDR3 protein. The table includes 120,000 or so distinct CDR3 sequences, about 16% detected once. The starting material was CD8+ T cells sorted from PBMCs, obtained 5 days after the yellow fever booster vaccination. This receptor was taken from a man in his late teens or twenties who received the YFV17D yellow fever vaccine. The V gene is TRBV6-2 or TRBV6-3, the J gene TRBJ2-5; D remains ambiguous. CDR3 in amino acids: CASSYDETQYF. The CDR3 DNA is TGTGCCAGCAGTTACGATGAGACCCAGTACTTC.